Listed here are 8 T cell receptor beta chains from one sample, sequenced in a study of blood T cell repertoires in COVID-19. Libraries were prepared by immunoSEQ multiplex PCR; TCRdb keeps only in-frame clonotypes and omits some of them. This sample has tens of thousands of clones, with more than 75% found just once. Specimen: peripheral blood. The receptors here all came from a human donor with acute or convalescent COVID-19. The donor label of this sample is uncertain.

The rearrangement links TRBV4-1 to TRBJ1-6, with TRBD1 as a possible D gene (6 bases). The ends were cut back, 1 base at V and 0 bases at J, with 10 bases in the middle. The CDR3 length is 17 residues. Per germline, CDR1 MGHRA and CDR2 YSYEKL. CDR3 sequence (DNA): TGCGCCAGCAGCCAAGGGACAGCCAGCTCCTATAATTCACCCCTCCACTTT. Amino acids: CASSQGTASSYNSPLHF.

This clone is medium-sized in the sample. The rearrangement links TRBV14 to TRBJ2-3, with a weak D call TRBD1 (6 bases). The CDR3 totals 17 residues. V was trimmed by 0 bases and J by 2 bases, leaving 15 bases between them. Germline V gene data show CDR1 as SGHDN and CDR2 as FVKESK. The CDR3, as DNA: TGTGCCAGCAGCCAAGATCCCCCAGGGACAATCACAGATACGCAGTATTTT. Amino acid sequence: CASSQDPPGTITDTQYF.

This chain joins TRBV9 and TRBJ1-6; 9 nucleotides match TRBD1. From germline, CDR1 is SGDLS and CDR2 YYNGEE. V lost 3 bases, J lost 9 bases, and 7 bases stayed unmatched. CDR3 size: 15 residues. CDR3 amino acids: CASSGRTGESSPLHF. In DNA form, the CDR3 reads TGTGCCAGCAGCGGGCGGACAGGGGAGAGTTCACCCCTCCACTTT.

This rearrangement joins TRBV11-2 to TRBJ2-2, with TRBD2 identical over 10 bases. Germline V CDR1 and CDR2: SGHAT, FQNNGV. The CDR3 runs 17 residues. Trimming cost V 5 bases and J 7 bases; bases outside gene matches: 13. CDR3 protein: CASSPASGGALGGELFF. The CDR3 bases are TGTGCCAGCAGCCCGGCAAGCGGGGGGGCCTTAGGCGGGGAGCTGTTTTTT. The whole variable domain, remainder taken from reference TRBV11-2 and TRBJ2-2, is EAGVAQSPRYKIIEKRQSVAFWCNPISGHATLYWYQQILGQGPKLLIQFQNNGVVDDSQLPKDRFSAERLKGVDSTLKIQPAKLEDSAVYLCASSPASGGALGGELFFGEGSRLTVL.

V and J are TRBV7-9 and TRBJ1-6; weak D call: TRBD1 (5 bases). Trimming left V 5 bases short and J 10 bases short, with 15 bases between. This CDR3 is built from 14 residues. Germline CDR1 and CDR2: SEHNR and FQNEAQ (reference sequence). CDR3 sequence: CASSPNVQESPLHF. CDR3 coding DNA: TGTGCCAGCAGCCCAAATGTACAGGAATCACCCCTCCACTTT.

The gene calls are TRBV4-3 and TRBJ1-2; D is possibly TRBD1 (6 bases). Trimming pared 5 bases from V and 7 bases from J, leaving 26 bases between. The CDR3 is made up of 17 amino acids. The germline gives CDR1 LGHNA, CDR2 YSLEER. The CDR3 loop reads CASSTQHNTDSLAGYTF. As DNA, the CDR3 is TGCGCCAGCAGCACGCAGCATAACACGGACAGTCTCGCTGGCTACACCTTC.

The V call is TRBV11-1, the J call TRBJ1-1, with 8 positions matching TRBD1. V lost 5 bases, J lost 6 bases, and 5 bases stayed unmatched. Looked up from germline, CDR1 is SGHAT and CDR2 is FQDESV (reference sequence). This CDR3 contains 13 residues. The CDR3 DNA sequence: TGTGCCAGCAGCCAGGGGGCGTCCCCTGAAGCTTTCTTT. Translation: CASSQGASPEAFF.

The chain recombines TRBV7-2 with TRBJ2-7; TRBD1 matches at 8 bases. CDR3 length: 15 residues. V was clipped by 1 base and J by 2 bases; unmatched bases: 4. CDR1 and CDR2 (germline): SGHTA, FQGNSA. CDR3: CASSLDRGATYEQYF. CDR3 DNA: TGTGCCAGCAGCTTAGACAGGGGGGCCACCTACGAGCAGTACTTC.